These T cell receptor beta chains were read from a single sample in a study of regulatory T cells in long-lasting Graves disease. TCRdb re-derived calls from the multiplex PCR reads in MiXCR, one entry per CDR3 protein. There are roughly 360,000 distinct CDR3 sequences in the sample; 20% to 25% occur only once, and less than 30% lies in the top ten. The specimen was peripheral blood mononuclear cells (PBMCs), collected when the disease was refractory, from a patient treated with antithyroid drugs. Every receptor here comes from a woman in her thirties or forties with Graves disease. Both conserved end residues are part of each CDR3. A D gene is named only where the DNA matches it firmly. Where a row states a size, it is once, few, many or the class of an expanded clone; other rows omit it.

TRBJ2-7	TRBV5-8	NA	NA	TGTGCCAGCAGCCGCCGGGGGAGGCCGTCAAACGAGCAGTACTTC	CASSRRGRPSNEQYF
TRBJ2-7	TRBV7-8	many	NA	TGTGCCAGCAGCTTAGGAGCCAACACCGGCGAGCAGTACTTC	CASSLGANTGEQYF
TRBJ2-1	TRBV28	NA	NA	TGTGCCAGCAGTTTATTCTCAGCGTACAATGAGCAGTTCTTC	CASSLFSAYNEQFF
TRBJ2-7	TRBV10-2	NA	TRBD1	TGCGCCAGCAGTGACATGACAGGGGGCAGGTACGAGCAGTACTTC	CASSDMTGGRYEQYF
TRBJ2-2	TRBV29-1	few	TRBD2	TGCAGCGTTGAAAAGGCGGGAGATGTCACCGGGGAGCTGTTTTTT	CSVEKAGDVTGELFF
TRBJ2-4	TRBV20-1	few	NA	TGCAGTGCTCCTTCGGGGAAAAACATTCAGTACTTC	CSAPSGKNIQYF
TRBJ2-2	TRBV12-3/TRBV12-4	few	NA	TGTGCCAGCAGACATAGCGGACCGAACACCGGGGAGCTGTTTTTT	CASRHSGPNTGELFF
TRBJ1-2	TRBV5-1	many	NA	TGCGCCAGCAGCTTGGGCCAGGGGAATGGCTACACCTTC	CASSLGQGNGYTF
TRBJ2-1	TRBV12-3/TRBV12-4	NA	TRBD2	TGTGCCAGCAGCCGTAGCGGGATTATCCACAATGAGCAGTTCTTC	CASSRSGIIHNEQFF
TRBJ2-1	TRBV27	NA	NA	TGTGCCAGCAGCCGGACACCATACAATGAGCAGTTCTTC	CASSRTPYNEQFF
TRBJ2-1	TRBV9	NA	NA	TGTGCCAGCGGCGGGGATAGAAACAATGAGCAGTTCTTC	CASGGDRNNEQFF
TRBJ2-1	TRBV12-3/TRBV12-4	few	TRBD2	TGTGCCAGCAGGTCCACTAGCGGGAGAGGAGTTGAGCAGTTCTTC	CASRSTSGRGVEQFF
TRBJ1-1	TRBV13	NA	NA	TGTGCCAGCAGCTTGAGGCCGACTCTAGGGCACACTGAAGCTTTCTTT	CASSLRPTLGHTEAFF
TRBJ1-2	TRBV6-1	NA	NA	TGTGCCAGCAGTCCTGGGCCCGCCGCCCTAGGGTATGGCTACACCTTC	CASSPGPAALGYGYTF
TRBJ1-1	TRBV5-1	few	TRBD1	TGCGCCAGCATGAAAGGGCAGGGGGCTGGGGACACTGAAGCTTTCTTT	CASMKGQGAGDTEAFF
TRBJ2-3	TRBV2	few	NA	TGTGCCAGCAGTGAAGTGGCAGATACGCAGTATTTT	CASSEVADTQYF
TRBJ2-7	TRBV6-1	NA	NA	TGTGCCAGCCGGGACTTTCCCTACGAGCAGTACTTC	CASRDFPYEQYF
TRBJ1-4	TRBV28	many	TRBD1	TGTGCCAGCAGTTTAGGACAGGGGTATGAAAAACTGTTTTTT	CASSLGQGYEKLFF